The entry below describes one T cell receptor (beta chain). This specimen includes other DNA sequences encoding the same CDR3. The CDR3 consists of 14 residues. Losses at the gene ends were 2 bases for V and 4 bases for J; bases not matched to a gene: 3. The germline V gene encodes CDR1 SGHRS and CDR2 YFSETQ. The data belong to a study of shared clonotypes between healthy human individuals. Authors' analysis steps: ImmunoSEQ sequences covered only the junction and lacked quality scores; filtering therefore differed. Profiling relied on immunoSEQ multiplex PCR, and the TCRdb table lists in-frame clones only, not all of them. The DNA gave D and trimming, while V, J and clone size come from that table. Counted here are around 750,000 clones, around two thirds occurring once; the ten biggest clones make up over 1.5%.

The receptor's source is a woman in her 30s in good health. Sequences were obtained from memory CD4+ T cells sorted from blood. Subset of the sample: CD45RA-negative fraction. The genes are TRBV5-1 and TRBJ2-5, with 9 bases that match TRBD1. The CDR3 loop is CASSFTGGPETQYF. CDR3 sequence (DNA): TGCGCCAGCAGCTTTACAGGGGGCCCAGAGACCCAGTACTTC.